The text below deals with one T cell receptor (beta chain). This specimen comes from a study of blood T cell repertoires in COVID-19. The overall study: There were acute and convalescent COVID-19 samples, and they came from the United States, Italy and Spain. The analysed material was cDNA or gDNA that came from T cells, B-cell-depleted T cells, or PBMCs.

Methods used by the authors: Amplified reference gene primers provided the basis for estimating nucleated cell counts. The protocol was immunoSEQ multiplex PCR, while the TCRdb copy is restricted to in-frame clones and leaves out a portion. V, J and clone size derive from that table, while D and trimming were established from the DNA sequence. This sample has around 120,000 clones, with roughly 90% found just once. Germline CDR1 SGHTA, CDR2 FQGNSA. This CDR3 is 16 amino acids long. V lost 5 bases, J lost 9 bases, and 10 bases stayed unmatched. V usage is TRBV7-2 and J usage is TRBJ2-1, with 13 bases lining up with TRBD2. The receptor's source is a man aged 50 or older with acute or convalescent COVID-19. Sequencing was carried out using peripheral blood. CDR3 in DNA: TGTGCCAGCAGCGCACTAGCGGGAGGGCCAAGGGCTGAGCAGTTCTTC. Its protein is CASSALAGGPRAEQFF.